This T cell receptor (beta chain) was identified during a study of T cells in Graves' hyperthyroidism and ophthalmopathy. This CDR3 has 14 residues. V trimming: 1 base; J trimming: 3 bases; junction bases outside the gene matches: 3. This clonotype occurred many times. TCR beta CDR3 regions were amplified from RNA transcripts. When the TCR CDR3 underwent first-round RT-PCR, the HTBI primer set was used. One entry per CDR3 protein, called by TCRdb with MiXCR from the multiplex PCR reads. The table includes about 520,000 distinct CDR3 sequences, under 25% detected once. V and J are TRBV12-3 or TRBV12-4 and TRBJ2-7; 7 bases fit TRBD1. The origin of this receptor is a man between 18 and 29 years old with Graves' hyperthyroidism. The sequencing input was blood. The CDR3 here is CASSLGGQVYEQYF. Here the CDR3 DNA reads TGTGCCAGCAGTTTAGGAGGACAGGTCTACGAGCAGTACTTC.